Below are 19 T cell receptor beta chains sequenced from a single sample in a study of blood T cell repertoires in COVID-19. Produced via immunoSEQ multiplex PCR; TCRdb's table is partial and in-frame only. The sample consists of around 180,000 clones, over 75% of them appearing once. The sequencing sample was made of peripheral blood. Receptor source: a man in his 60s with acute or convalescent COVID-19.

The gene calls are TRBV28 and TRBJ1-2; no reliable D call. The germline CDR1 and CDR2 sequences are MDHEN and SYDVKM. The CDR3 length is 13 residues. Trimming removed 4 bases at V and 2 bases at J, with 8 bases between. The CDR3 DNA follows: TGTGCCAGCAGTTCGGCGGGGAACTATGGCTACACCTTC. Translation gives CASSSAGNYGYTF.

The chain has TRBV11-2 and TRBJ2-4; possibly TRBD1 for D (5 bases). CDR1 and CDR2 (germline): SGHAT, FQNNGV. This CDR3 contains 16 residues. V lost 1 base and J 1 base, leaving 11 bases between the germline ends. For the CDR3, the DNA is TGTGCCAGCAGCTTAGGAAGGGGTATGGCCAAAAACATTCAGTACTTC. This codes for CASSLGRGMAKNIQYF.

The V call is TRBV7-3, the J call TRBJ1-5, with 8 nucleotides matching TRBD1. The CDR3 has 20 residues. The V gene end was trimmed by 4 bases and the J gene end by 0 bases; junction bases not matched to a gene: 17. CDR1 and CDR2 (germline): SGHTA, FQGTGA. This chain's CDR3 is CASSYGTKNRGKNSNQPQHF. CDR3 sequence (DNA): TGTGCCAGCAGCTATGGTACTAAAAACAGGGGGAAAAATAGCAATCAGCCCCAGCATTTT.

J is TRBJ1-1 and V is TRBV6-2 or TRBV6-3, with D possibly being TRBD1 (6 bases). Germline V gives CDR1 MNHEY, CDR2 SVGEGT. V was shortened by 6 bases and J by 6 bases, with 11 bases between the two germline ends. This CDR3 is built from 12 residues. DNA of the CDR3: TGTGCCAGCAGCCACGGACAGTCTGAAGCTTTCTTT. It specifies CASSHGQSEAFF.

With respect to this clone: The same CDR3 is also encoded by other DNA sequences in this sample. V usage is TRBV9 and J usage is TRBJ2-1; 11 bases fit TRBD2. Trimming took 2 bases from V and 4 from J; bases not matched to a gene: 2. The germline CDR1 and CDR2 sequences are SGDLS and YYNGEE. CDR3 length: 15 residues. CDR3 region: CASSVTSGTYNEQFF. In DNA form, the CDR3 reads TGTGCCAGCAGCGTGACTAGCGGGACATACAATGAGCAGTTCTTC.

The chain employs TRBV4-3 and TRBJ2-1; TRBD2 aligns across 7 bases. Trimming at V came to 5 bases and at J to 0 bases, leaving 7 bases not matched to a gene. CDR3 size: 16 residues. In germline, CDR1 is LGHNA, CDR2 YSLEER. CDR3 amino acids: CASSDWGRASYNEQFF. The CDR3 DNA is TGCGCCAGCAGCGACTGGGGGAGGGCCTCCTACAATGAGCAGTTCTTC.

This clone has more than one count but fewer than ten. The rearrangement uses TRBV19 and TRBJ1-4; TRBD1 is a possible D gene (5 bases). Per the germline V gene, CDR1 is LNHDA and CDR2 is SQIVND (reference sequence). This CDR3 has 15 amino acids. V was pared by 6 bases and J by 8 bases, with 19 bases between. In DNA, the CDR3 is TGTGCCAGTAGGCCCCTGCAGGCGGGACTCGAAAAACTGTTTTTT. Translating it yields CASRPLQAGLEKLFF.

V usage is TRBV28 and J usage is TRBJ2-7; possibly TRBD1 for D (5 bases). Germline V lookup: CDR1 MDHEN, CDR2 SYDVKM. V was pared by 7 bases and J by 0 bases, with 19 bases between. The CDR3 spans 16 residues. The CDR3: CASTRNRWGSSYEQYF. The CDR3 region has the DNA TGTGCCAGCACTCGTAATCGGTGGGGCAGCTCCTACGAGCAGTACTTC.

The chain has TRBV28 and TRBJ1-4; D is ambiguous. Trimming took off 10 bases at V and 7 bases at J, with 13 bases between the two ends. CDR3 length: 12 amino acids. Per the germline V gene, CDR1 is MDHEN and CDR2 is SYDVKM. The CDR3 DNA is TGTGCCACCCAGTCCTCTAGTGAAAAACTGTTTTTT. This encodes CATQSSSEKLFF.

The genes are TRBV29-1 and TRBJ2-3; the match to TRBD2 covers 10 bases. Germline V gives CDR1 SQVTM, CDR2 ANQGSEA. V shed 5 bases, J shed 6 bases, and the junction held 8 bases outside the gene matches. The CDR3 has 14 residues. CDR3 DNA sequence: TGCAGCGTTAAAACTAGCGGGACCCGGGATACGCAGTATTTT. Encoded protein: CSVKTSGTRDTQYF.

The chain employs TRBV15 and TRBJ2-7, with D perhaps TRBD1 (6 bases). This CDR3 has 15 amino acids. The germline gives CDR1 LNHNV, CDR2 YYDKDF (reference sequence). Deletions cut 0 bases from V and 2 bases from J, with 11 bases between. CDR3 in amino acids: CATSRDRGITYEQYF. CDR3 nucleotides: TGTGCCACCAGCAGAGATAGGGGGATTACCTACGAGCAGTACTTC.

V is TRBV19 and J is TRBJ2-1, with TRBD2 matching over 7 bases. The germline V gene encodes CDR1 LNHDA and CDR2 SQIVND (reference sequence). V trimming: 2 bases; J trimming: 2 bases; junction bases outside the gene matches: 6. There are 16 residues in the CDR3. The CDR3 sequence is CASSILAASPYNEQFF. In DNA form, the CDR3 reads TGTGCCAGTAGTATACTAGCGGCTTCTCCCTACAATGAGCAGTTCTTC.

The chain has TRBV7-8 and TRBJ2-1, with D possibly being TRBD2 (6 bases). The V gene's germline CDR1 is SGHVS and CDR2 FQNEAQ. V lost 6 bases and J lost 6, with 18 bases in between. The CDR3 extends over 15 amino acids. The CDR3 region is CASRIEGLLFNEQFF. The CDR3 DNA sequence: TGTGCCAGCAGGATAGAGGGACTGCTCTTCAATGAGCAGTTCTTC.

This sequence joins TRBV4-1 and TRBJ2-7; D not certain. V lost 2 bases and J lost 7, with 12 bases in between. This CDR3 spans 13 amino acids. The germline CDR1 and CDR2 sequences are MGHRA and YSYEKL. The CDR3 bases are TGCGCCAGCAGCCAACCTCCCCAGAGGGAGCAGTACTTC. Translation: CASSQPPQREQYF.

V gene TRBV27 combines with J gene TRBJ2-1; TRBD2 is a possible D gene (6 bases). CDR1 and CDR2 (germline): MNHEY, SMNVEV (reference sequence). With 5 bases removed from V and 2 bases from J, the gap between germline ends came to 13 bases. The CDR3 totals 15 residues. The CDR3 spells CASSTRDLPYNEQFF. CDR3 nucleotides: TGTGCCAGCAGTACCCGGGACTTACCCTACAATGAGCAGTTCTTC.

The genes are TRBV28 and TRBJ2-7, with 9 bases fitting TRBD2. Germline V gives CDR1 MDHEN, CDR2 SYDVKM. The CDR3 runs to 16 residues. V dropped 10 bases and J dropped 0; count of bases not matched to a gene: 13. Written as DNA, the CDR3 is TGTGCCATCCAGCAGGTTCAGCGGGGGGACTCCTACGAGCAGTACTTC. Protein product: CAIQQVQRGDSYEQYF.

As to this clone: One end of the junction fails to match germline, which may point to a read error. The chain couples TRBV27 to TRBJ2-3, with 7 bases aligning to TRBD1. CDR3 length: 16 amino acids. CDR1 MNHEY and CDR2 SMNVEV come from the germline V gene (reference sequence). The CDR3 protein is CASSLSGTAITNTQYF. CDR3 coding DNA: TGTGCCAGCAGTTTATCCGGGACAGCTATCACAAATACGCAGTATTTT.

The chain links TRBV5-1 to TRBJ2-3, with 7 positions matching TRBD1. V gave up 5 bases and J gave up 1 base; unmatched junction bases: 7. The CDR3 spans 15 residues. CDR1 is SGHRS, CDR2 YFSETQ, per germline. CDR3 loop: CASRPSGTGTDTQYF. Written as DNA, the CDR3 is TGCGCCAGCAGACCCTCCGGGACAGGCACAGATACGCAGTATTTT.

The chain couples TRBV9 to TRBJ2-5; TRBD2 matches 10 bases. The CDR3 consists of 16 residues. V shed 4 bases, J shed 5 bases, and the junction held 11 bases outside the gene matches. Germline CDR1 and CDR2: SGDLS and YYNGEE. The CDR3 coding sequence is TGTGCCAGCAGCACCCCGGGAGCGGGAGGGCAGGAGACCCAGTACTTC. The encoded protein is CASSTPGAGGQETQYF.